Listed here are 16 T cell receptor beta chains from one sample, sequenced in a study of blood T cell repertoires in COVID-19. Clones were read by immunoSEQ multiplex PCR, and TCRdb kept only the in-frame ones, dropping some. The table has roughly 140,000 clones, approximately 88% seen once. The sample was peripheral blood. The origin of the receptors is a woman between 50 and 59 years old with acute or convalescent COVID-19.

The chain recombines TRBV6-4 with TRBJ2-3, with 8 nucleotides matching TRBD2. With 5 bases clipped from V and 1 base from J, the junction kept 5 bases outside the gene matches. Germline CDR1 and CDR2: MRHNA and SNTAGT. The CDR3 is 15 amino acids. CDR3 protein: CASSSDSGGTDTQYF. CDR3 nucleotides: TGTGCCAGCAGTTCCGATAGCGGGGGCACAGATACGCAGTATTTT.

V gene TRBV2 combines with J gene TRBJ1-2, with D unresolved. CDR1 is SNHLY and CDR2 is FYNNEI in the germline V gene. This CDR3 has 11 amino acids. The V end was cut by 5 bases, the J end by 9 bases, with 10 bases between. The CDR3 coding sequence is TGTGCCAGCAGTTACCACAGCAGCTACACCTTC. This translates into CASSYHSSYTF.

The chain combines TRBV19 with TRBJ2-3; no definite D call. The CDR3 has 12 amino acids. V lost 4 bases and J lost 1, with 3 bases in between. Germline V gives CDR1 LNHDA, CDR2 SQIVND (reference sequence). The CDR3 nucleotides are TGTGCCAGTAGTACCGGCACAGATACGCAGTATTTT. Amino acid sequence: CASSTGTDTQYF. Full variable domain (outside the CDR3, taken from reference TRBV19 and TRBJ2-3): DGGITQSPKYLFRKEGQNVTLSCEQNLNHDAMYWYRQDPGQGLRLIYYSQIVNDFQKGDIAEGYSVSREKKESFPLTVTSAQKNPTAFYLCASSTGTDTQYFGPGTRLTVL.

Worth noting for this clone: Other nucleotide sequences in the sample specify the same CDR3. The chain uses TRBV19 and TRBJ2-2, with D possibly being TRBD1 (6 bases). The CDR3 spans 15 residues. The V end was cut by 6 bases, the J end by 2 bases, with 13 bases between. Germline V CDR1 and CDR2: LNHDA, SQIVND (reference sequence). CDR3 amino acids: CASSTTGANTGELFF. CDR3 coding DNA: TGTGCCAGTAGCACGACAGGTGCTAACACCGGGGAGCTGTTTTTT.

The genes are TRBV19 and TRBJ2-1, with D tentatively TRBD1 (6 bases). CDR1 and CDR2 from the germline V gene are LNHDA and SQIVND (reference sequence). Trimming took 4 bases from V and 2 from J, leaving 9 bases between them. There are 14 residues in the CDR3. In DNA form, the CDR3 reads TGTGCCAGTAGTAGGACAGAGACCTACAATGAGCAGTTCTTC. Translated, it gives CASSRTETYNEQFF. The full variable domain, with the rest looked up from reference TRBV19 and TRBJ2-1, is DGGITQSPKYLFRKEGQNVTLSCEQNLNHDAMYWYRQDPGQGLRLIYYSQIVNDFQKGDIAEGYSVSREKKESFPLTVTSAQKNPTAFYLCASSRTETYNEQFFGPGTRLTVL.

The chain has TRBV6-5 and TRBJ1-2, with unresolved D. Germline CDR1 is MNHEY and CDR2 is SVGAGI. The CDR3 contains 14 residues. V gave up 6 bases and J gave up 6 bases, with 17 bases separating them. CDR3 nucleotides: TGTGCCAGCAGCCCGACCCGGGGAGTAGATGGCTACACCTTC. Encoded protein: CASSPTRGVDGYTF.

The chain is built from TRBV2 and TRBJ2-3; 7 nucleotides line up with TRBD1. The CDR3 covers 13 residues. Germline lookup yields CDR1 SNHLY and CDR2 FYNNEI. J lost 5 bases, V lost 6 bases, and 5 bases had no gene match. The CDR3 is CASRDTGEDTQYF. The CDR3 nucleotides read TGTGCCAGCAGAGACACAGGGGAAGATACGCAGTATTTT.

CDR3 DNA sequence: TGTGCCAGCAGTGAGACAGCCTTCTCCGGCTACACCTTC. Amino acids: CASSETAFSGYTF. The chain links TRBV2 to TRBJ1-2; perhaps TRBD1 as D (5 bases). The germline V gene encodes CDR1 SNHLY and CDR2 FYNNEI. With 3 bases removed from V and 8 bases from J, the gap between germline ends came to 13 bases. CDR3 length: 13 amino acids. The entire variable domain, with the rest obtained from reference TRBV2 and TRBJ1-2, is as follows: EPEVTQTPSHQVTQMGQEVILRCVPISNHLYFYWYRQILGQKVEFLVSFYNNEISEKSEIFDDQFSVERPDGSNFTLKIRSTKLEDSAMYFCASSETAFSGYTFGSGTRLTVV.

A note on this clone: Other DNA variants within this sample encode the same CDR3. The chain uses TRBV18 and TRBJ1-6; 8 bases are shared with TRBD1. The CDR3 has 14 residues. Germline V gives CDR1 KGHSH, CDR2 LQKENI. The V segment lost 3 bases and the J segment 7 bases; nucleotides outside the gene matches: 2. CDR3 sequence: CASSPGQGNSPLHF. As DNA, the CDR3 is TGTGCCAGCTCACCTGGACAGGGAAATTCACCCCTCCACTTT.

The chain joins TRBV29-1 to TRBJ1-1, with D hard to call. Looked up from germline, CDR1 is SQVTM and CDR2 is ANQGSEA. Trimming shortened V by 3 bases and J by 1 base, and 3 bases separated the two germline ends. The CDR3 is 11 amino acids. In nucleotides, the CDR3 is TGCAGCGTTGATAAGAACACTGAAGCTTTCTTT. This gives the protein CSVDKNTEAFF.

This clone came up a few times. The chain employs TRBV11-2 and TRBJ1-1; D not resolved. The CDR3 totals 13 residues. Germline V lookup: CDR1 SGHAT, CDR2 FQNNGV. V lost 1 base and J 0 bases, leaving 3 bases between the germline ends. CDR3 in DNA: TGTGCCAGCAGCTTAGGAGTGAACACTGAAGCTTTCTTT. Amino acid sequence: CASSLGVNTEAFF.

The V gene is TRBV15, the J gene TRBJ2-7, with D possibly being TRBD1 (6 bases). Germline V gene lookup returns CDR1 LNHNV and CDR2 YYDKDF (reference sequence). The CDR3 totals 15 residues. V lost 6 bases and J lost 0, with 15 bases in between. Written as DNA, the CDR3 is TGTGCCACCAGTCCTCGACAGGCCATCTCCTACGAGCAGTACTTC. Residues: CATSPRQAISYEQYF.

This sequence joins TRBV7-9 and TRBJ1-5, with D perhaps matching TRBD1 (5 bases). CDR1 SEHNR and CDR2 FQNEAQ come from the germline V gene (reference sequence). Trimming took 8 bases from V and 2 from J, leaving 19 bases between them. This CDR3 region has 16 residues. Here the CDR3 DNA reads TGTGCCAGCCCGCCCCAGGGCGGGGGTGGCAATCAGCCCCAGCATTTT. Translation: CASPPQGGGGNQPQHF.

The CDR3 is CASSPPGDTEAFF. CDR3 nucleotide sequence: TGTGCCAGCTCACCGCCCGGGGACACTGAAGCTTTCTTT. The chain combines TRBV18 with TRBJ1-1; unclear D gene. Germline V gene data show CDR1 as KGHSH and CDR2 as LQKENI. V lost 3 bases and J lost 3, with 8 bases in between. The CDR3 runs 13 residues.

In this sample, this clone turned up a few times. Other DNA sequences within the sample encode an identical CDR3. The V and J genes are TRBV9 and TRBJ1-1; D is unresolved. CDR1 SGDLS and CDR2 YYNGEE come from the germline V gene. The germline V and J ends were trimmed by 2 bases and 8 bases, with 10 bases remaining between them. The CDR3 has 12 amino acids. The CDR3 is CASSVGGTEAFF. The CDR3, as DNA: TGTGCCAGCAGCGTGGGAGGCACAGAAGCTTTCTTT.

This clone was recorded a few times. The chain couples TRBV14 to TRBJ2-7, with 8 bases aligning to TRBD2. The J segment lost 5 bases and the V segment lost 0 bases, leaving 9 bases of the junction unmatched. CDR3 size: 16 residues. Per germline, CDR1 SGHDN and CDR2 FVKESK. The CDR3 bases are TGTGCCAGCAGCCAAGATTTGCCTAGCGGGTTCCACGAGCAGTACTTC. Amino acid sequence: CASSQDLPSGFHEQYF.